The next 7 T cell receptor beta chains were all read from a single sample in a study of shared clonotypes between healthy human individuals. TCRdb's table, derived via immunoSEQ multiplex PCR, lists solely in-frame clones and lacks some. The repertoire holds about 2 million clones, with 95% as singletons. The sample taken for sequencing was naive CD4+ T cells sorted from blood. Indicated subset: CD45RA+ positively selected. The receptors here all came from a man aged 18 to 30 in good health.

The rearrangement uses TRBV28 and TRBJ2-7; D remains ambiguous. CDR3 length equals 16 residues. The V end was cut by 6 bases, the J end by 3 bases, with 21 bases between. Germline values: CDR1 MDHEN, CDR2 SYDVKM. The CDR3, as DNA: TGTGCCAGCAGCCCGTCCGCTCAGATTCCCTTCTACGAGCAGTACTTC. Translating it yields CASSPSAQIPFYEQYF. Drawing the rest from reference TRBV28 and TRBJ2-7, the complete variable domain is DVKVTQSSRYLVKRTGEKVFLECVQDMDHENMFWYRQDPGLGLRLIYFSYDVKMKEKGDIPEGYSVSREKKERFSLILESASTNQTSMYLCASSPSAQIPFYEQYFGPGTRLTVT.

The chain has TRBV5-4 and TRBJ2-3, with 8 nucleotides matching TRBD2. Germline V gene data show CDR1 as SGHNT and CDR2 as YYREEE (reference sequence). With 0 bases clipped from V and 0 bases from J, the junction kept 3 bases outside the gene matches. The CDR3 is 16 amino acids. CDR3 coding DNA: TGTGCCAGCAGCTTGGATCCGGGAGGGAGCACAGATACGCAGTATTTT. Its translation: CASSLDPGGSTDTQYF.

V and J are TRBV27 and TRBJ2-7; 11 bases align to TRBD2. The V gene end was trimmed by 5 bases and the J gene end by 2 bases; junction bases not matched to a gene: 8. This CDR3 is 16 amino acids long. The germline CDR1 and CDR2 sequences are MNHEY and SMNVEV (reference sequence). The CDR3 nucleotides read TGTGCCAGCAGTCCCGCGGGACTAGCGGACGCCTACGAGCAGTACTTC. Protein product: CASSPAGLADAYEQYF.

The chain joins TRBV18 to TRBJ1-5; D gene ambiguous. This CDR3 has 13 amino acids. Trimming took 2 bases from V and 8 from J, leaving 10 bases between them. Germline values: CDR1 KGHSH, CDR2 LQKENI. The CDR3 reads CASSPGQTEPQHF. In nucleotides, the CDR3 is TGTGCCAGCTCACCAGGTCAGACCGAGCCCCAGCATTTT.

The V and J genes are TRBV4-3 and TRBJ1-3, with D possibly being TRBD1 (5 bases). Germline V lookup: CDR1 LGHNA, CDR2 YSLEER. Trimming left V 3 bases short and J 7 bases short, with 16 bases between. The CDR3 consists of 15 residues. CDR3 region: CASSHLGGIGNTIYF. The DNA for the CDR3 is TGCGCCAGCAGCCACCTTGGGGGGATCGGTAACACCATATATTTT.

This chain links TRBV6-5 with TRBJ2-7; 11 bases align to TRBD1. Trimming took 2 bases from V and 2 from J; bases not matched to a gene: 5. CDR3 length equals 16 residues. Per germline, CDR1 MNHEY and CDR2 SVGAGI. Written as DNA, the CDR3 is TGTGCCAGCAGTTACGGACAGGGGGCGGGTACCTACGAGCAGTACTTC. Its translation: CASSYGQGAGTYEQYF.

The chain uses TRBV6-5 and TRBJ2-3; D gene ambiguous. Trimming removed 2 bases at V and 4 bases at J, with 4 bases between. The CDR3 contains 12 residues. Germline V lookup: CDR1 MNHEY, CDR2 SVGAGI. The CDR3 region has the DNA TGTGCCAGCAGTTACACCGCAGATACGCAGTATTTT. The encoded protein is CASSYTADTQYF.